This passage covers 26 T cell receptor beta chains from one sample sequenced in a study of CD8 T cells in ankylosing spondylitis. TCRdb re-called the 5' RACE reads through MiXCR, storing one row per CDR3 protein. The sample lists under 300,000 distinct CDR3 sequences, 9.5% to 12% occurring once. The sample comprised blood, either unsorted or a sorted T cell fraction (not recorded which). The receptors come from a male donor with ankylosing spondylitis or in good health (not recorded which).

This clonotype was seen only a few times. CDR3 in DNA: TGTGCCAGCAGTATCAACAGCAACTCTGGAAACACCATATATTTT. Translating it yields CASSINSNSGNTIYF. The chain employs TRBV6-1 and TRBJ1-3; no reliable D call. The CDR3 loop spans 15 amino acids. Trimming shortened V by 5 bases and J by 0 bases, and 11 bases separated the two germline ends. CDR1 and CDR2 from the germline V gene are MNHNS and SASEGT.

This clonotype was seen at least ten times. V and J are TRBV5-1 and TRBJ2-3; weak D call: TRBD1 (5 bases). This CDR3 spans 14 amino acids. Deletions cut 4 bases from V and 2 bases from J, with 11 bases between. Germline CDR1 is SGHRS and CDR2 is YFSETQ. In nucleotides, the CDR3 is TGCGCCAGCAGCCTATACAGGACCACAGATACGCAGTATTTT. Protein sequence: CASSLYRTTDTQYF.

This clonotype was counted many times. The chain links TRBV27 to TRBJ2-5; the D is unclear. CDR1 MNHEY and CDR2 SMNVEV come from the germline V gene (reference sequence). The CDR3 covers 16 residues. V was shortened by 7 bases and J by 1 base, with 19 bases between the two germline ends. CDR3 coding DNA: TGTGCCAGCAACCCCATCGTAGACAAGCCCCAAGAGACCCAGTACTTC. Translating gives CASNPIVDKPQETQYF.

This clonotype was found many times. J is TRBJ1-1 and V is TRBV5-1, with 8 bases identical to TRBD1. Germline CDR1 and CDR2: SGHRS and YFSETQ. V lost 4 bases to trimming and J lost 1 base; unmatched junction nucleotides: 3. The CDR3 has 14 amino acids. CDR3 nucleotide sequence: TGCGCCAGCAGCCGCGGACAGGGGAACACTGAAGCTTTCTTT. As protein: CASSRGQGNTEAFF.

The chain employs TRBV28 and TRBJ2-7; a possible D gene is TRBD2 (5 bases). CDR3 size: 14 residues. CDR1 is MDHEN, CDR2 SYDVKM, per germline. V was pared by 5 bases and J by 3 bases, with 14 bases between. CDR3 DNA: TGTGCCAGCAGTCCTTCCAGCGGTATCTACGAGCAGTACTTC. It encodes CASSPSSGIYEQYF.

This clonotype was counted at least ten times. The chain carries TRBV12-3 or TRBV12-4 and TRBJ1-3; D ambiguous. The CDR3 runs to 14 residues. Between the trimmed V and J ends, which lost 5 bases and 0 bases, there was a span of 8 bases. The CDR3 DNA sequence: TGTGCCAGCAGTCGCGGCAACTCTGGAAACACCATATATTTT. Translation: CASSRGNSGNTIYF.

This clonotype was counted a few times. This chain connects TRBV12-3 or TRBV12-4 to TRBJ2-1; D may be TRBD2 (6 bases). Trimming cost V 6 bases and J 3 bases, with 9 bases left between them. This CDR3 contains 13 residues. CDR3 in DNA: TGTGCCAGCAGGAGCGGGTACTACAATGAGCAGTTCTTC. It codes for CASRSGYYNEQFF.

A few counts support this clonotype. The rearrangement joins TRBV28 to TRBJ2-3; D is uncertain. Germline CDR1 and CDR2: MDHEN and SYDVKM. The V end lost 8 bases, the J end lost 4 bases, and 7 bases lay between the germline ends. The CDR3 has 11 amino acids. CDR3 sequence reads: CASQIADTQYF. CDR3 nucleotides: TGTGCCAGCCAAATAGCAGATACGCAGTATTTT.

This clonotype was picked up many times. CDR3 sequence: CSAFGQYNSPLHF. DNA of the CDR3: TGCAGTGCCTTCGGACAGTATAATTCACCCCTCCACTTT. The chain recombines TRBV20-1 with TRBJ1-6, with a tentative D call TRBD1 (6 bases). The CDR3 is 13 residues long. Germline V gene sequence: CDR1 DFQATT, CDR2 SNEGSKA (reference sequence). The V and J ends lost 6 bases and 4 bases respectively, with 10 bases between them.

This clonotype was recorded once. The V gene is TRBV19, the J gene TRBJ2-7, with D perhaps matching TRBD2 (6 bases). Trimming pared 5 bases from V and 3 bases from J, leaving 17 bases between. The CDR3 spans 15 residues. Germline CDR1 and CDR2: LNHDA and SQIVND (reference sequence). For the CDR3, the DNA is TGTGCCAGTAGTTCCCAATGGTTCGGGGGCTACGAGCAGTACTTC. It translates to CASSSQWFGGYEQYF.

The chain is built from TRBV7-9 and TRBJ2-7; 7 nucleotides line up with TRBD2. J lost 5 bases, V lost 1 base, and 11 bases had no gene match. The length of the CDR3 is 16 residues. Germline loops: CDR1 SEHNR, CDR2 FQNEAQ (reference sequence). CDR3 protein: CASSLGRGAGINEQYF. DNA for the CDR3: TGTGCCAGCAGCTTAGGCCGTGGAGCGGGAATCAACGAGCAGTACTTC.

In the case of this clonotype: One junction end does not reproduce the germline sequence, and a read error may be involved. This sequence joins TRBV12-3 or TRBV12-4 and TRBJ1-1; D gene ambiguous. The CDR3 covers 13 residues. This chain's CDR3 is CASSLMLNTEALF. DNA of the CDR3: TGTGCCAGCAGTTTAATGTTGAACACTGAAGCTCTCTTT.

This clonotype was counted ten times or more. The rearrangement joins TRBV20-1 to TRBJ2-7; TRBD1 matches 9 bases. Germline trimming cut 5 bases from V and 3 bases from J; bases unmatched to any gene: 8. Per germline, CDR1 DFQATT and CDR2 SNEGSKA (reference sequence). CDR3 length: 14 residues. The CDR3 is CSARNRGLGYEQYF. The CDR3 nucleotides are TGCAGTGCTCGAAACAGGGGGCTGGGCTACGAGCAGTACTTC.

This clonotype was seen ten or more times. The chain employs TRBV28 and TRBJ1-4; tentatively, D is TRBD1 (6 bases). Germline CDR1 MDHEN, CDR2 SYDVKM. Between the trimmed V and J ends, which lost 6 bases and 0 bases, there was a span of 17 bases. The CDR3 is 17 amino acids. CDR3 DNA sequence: TGTGCCAGCAGCAGCCAAACAGGGTTTTCAACTAATGAAAAACTGTTTTTT. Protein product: CASSSQTGFSTNEKLFF.

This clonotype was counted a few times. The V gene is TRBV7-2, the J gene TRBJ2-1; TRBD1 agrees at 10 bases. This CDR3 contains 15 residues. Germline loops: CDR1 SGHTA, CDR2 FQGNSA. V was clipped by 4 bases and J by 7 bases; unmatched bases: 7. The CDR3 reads CASSSMTGGGNEQFF. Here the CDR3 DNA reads TGTGCCAGCAGCTCAATGACAGGGGGCGGAAATGAGCAGTTCTTC.

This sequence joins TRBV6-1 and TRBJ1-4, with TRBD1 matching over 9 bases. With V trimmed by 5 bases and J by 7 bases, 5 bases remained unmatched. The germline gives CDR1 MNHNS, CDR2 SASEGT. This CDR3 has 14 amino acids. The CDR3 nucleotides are TGTGCCAGCAGTCTAGGGACAGGGAGTGAAAAACTGTTTTTT. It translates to CASSLGTGSEKLFF.

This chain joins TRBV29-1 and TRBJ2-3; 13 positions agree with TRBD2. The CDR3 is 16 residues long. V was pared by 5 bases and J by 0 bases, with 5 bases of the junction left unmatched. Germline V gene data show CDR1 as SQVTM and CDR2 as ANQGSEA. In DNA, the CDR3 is TGCAGCGTTCCCGGGACTAGCGGGGCTAGCACAGATACGCAGTATTTT. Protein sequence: CSVPGTSGASTDTQYF.

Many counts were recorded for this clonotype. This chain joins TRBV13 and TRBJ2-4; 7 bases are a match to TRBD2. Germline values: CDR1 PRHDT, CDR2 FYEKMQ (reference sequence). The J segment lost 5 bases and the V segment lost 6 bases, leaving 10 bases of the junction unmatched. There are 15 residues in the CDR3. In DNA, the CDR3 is TGTGCCAGCAGACCTGTCCTAGCGGTGCAAAACATTCAGTACTTC. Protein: CASRPVLAVQNIQYF.

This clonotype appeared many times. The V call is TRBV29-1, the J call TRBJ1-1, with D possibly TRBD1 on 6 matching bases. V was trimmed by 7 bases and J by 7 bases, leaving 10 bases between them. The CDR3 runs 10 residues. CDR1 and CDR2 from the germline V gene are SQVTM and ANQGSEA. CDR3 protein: CSARTVEAFF. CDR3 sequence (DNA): TGCAGCGCCCGGACAGTTGAAGCTTTCTTT.

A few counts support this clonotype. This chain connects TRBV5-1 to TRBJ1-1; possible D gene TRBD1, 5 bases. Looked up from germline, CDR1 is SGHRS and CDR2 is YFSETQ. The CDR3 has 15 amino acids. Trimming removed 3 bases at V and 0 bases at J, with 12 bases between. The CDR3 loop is CASSWTGAMNTEAFF. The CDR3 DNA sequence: TGCGCCAGCAGCTGGACCGGGGCCATGAACACTGAAGCTTTCTTT.

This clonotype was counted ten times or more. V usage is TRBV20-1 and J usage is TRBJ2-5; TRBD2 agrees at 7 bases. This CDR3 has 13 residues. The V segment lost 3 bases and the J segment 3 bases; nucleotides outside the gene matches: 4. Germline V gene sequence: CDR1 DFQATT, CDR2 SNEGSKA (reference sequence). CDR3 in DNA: TGCAGTGCTAGCCAGGGAGGGAAAGAGACCCAGTACTTC. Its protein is CSASQGGKETQYF.

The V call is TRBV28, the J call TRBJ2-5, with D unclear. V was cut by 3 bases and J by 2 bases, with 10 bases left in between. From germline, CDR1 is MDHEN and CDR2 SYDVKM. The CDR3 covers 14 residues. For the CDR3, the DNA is TGTGCCAGCAGTTTCGGGCTCTTTCAAGAGACCCAGTACTTC. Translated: CASSFGLFQETQYF.

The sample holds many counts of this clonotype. For the CDR3, the DNA is TGCAGCGTTGTCGGGGGACCAGATACGCAGTATTTT. Protein: CSVVGGPDTQYF. The rearrangement uses TRBV29-1 and TRBJ2-3; the D gene is possibly TRBD2 (6 bases). Deletions cut 4 bases from V and 4 bases from J, with 9 bases between. The CDR3 extends over 12 amino acids. CDR1 is SQVTM and CDR2 is ANQGSEA in the germline V gene.

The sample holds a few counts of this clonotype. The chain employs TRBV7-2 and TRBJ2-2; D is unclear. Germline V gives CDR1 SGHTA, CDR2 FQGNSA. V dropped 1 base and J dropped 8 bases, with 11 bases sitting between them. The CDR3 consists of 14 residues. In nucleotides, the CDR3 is TGTGCCAGCAGCTTAGTTAGATCGTCGGGGGAGCTGTTTTTT. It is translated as CASSLVRSSGELFF. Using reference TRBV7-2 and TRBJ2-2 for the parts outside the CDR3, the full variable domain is GAGVSQSPSNKVTEKGKDVELRCDPISGHTALYWYRQSLGQGLEFLIYFQGNSAPDKSGLPSDRFSAERTGGSVSTLTIQRTQQEDSAVYLCASSLVRSSGELFFGEGSRLTVL.

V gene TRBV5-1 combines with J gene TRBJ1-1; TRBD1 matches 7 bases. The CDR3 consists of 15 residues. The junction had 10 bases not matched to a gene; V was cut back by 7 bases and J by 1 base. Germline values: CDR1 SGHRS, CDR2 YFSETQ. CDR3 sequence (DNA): TGCGCCAGCCGAAGGACAGGAGGTGGGAACACTGAAGCTTTCTTT. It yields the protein CASRRTGGGNTEAFF. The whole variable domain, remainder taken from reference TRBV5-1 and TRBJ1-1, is KAGVTQTPRYLIKTRGQQVTLSCSPISGHRSVSWYQQTPGQGLQFLFEYFSETQRNKGNFPGRFSGRQFSNSRSEMNVSTLELGDSALYLCASRRTGGGNTEAFFGQGTRLTVV.

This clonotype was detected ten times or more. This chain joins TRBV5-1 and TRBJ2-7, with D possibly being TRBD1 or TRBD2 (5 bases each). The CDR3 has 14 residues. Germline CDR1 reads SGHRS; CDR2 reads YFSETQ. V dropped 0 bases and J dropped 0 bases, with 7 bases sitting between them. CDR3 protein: CASSLGDGSYEQYF. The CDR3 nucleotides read TGCGCCAGCAGCTTGGGGGACGGCTCCTACGAGCAGTACTTC.